Listed below are T cell receptor beta chains from one sample, sequenced in a study of blood T cell repertoires in COVID-19. Method: immunoSEQ multiplex PCR; TCRdb's copy keeps in-frame clones and lacks some. Here the sample spans about 220,000 clones, 84% being singletons. The sample comprised PBMCs or T cells enriched from blood (not recorded which). The receptors originated from a woman in her forties who had recovered from COVID-19. Each CDR3 is given with its conserved first and last residue. Fields, in order: V gene, clone size, CDR3 length, D gene, J gene, CDR3 protein, CDR3 DNA. D genes are given only for firm matches. Not every row has a clone size; where given, it reads once, few, many or a size class.

V gene: TRBV7-9
clone size: .
CDR3 length: 14
D gene: TRBD1
J gene: TRBJ1-2
CDR3 protein: CASSQGAGWGGYTF
CDR3 DNA: TGTGCCAGCAGCCAGGGGGCAGGATGGGGTGGCTACACCTTC

V gene: TRBV2
clone size: .
CDR3 length: 15
D gene: TRBD1
J gene: TRBJ2-2
CDR3 protein: CANSFDRANTGELFF
CDR3 DNA: TGTGCCAATTCTTTCGACAGGGCGAACACCGGGGAGCTGTTTTTT

V gene: TRBV30
clone size: .
CDR3 length: 13
D gene: TRBD1
J gene: TRBJ2-5
CDR3 protein: CAWSGQGMKTQYF
CDR3 DNA: TGTGCCTGGAGTGGACAGGGAATGAAGACCCAGTACTTC

V gene: TRBV10-3
clone size: .
CDR3 length: 14
D gene: .
J gene: TRBJ1-4
CDR3 protein: CAISPGGPNEKLFF
CDR3 DNA: TGTGCCATCAGTCCGGGAGGGCCTAATGAAAAACTGTTTTTT

V gene: TRBV28
clone size: once
CDR3 length: 14
D gene: TRBD1
J gene: TRBJ1-5
CDR3 protein: CAISVGTGDQPQHF
CDR3 DNA: TGTGCCATATCGGTTGGGACAGGGGATCAGCCCCAGCATTTT

V gene: TRBV29-1
clone size: .
CDR3 length: 14
D gene: TRBD1
J gene: TRBJ2-3
CDR3 protein: CSAEGQGYTDTQYF
CDR3 DNA: TGCAGCGCCGAGGGACAGGGCTACACAGATACGCAGTATTTT

V gene: TRBV28
clone size: .
CDR3 length: 12
D gene: TRBD2
J gene: TRBJ2-1
CDR3 protein: CASTSGNNEQFF
CDR3 DNA: TGTGCCAGCACTAGCGGAAACAATGAGCAGTTCTTC

V gene: TRBV28
clone size: .
CDR3 length: 17
D gene: .
J gene: TRBJ2-5
CDR3 protein: CASSFGLPGTFQETQYF
CDR3 DNA: TGTGCCAGCAGTTTTGGGCTCCCCGGGACATTCCAAGAGACCCAGTACTTC

V gene: TRBV7-9
clone size: .
CDR3 length: 16
D gene: TRBD1
J gene: TRBJ2-2
CDR3 protein: CASSPGQGGSAGELFF
CDR3 DNA: TGTGCCAGCAGCCCGGGACAGGGGGGTTCAGCCGGGGAGCTGTTTTTT

V gene: TRBV19
clone size: .
CDR3 length: 11
D gene: .
J gene: TRBJ2-3
CDR3 protein: CASSISDTQYF
CDR3 DNA: TGTGCCAGTAGTATTTCGGATACGCAGTATTTT

V gene: TRBV5-5
clone size: .
CDR3 length: 17
D gene: TRBD1
J gene: TRBJ1-2
CDR3 protein: CASSFLPSGGGAEGYTF
CDR3 DNA: TGTGCCAGCAGCTTCCTTCCCTCAGGGGGCGGTGCAGAAGGCTACACCTTC

V gene: TRBV30
clone size: .
CDR3 length: 16
D gene: TRBD1
J gene: TRBJ1-6
CDR3 protein: CAWRGQGQGGNSPLHF
CDR3 DNA: TGTGCCTGGAGAGGACAGGGACAGGGTGGCAATTCACCCCTCCACTTT

V gene: TRBV29-1
clone size: .
CDR3 length: 16
D gene: TRBD1
J gene: TRBJ1-1
CDR3 protein: CSVVGRQGEMNTEAFF
CDR3 DNA: TGCAGCGTTGTGGGGAGGCAGGGGGAGATGAACACTGAAGCTTTCTTT

V gene: TRBV23-1
clone size: .
CDR3 length: 16
D gene: .
J gene: TRBJ2-2
CDR3 protein: CASSQGGDTYTGELFF
CDR3 DNA: TGCGCCAGCAGTCAAGGGGGGGACACCTACACCGGGGAGCTGTTTTTT

V gene: TRBV10-1
clone size: .
CDR3 length: 14
D gene: .
J gene: TRBJ2-1
CDR3 protein: CASSSRGTHNEQFF
CDR3 DNA: TGCGCCAGCAGTAGCCGCGGGACCCACAATGAGCAGTTCTTC

V gene: TRBV7-2
clone size: .
CDR3 length: 13
D gene: .
J gene: TRBJ2-1
CDR3 protein: CASILGADNEQFF
CDR3 DNA: TGTGCCAGCATCCTGGGAGCGGACAATGAGCAGTTCTTC

V gene: TRBV7-2
clone size: .
CDR3 length: 17
D gene: TRBD2
J gene: TRBJ2-3
CDR3 protein: CASSWGLAGASTDTQYF
CDR3 DNA: TGTGCCAGCAGCTGGGGACTAGCGGGCGCAAGCACAGATACGCAGTATTTT

V gene: TRBV9
clone size: few
CDR3 length: 14
D gene: TRBD1
J gene: TRBJ2-1
CDR3 protein: CASRGTGLSNEQFF
CDR3 DNA: TGTGCCAGCAGGGGGACAGGGTTGAGCAATGAGCAGTTCTTC

V gene: TRBV7-9
clone size: .
CDR3 length: 16
D gene: TRBD1
J gene: TRBJ1-4
CDR3 protein: CASSPIPDRGGGKLFF
CDR3 DNA: TGTGCCAGCAGCCCCATCCCGGACAGGGGTGGAGGAAAACTGTTTTTT

V gene: TRBV19
clone size: .
CDR3 length: 15
D gene: TRBD1
J gene: TRBJ2-5
CDR3 protein: CASRGTGYHRETQYF
CDR3 DNA: TGTGCCAGTAGGGGGACAGGGTACCACCGGGAGACCCAGTACTTC

V gene: TRBV4-3
clone size: .
CDR3 length: 15
D gene: TRBD2
J gene: TRBJ2-1
CDR3 protein: CASSQGGLAAGEQFF
CDR3 DNA: TGCGCCAGCAGCCAAGGGGGACTAGCGGCCGGCGAGCAGTTCTTC

V gene: TRBV24-1
clone size: .
CDR3 length: 13
D gene: TRBD2
J gene: TRBJ2-3
CDR3 protein: CATLAESTDTQYF
CDR3 DNA: TGTGCCACCCTAGCGGAGAGCACAGATACGCAGTATTTT

V gene: TRBV21-1
clone size: .
CDR3 length: 17
D gene: .
J gene: TRBJ2-1
CDR3 protein: CASSKRNLAGWPNEQFF
CDR3 DNA: TGTGCCAGCAGCAAACGGAACTTAGCGGGTTGGCCCAATGAGCAGTTCTTC

V gene: TRBV7-9
clone size: .
CDR3 length: 18
D gene: TRBD2
J gene: TRBJ2-5
CDR3 protein: CASSSPLRTSGKQETQYF
CDR3 DNA: TGTGCCAGCAGCTCGCCCCTACGGACTAGCGGGAAACAAGAGACCCAGTACTTC

V gene: TRBV5-1
clone size: .
CDR3 length: 14
D gene: TRBD2
J gene: TRBJ2-7
CDR3 protein: CASSPLAGVDEQYF
CDR3 DNA: TGCGCCAGCAGCCCGCTAGCGGGAGTCGACGAGCAGTACTTC

V gene: TRBV24-1
clone size: .
CDR3 length: 12
D gene: .
J gene: TRBJ1-5
CDR3 protein: CATSDSDQPQHF
CDR3 DNA: TGTGCCACCAGTGATTCAGATCAGCCCCAGCATTTT

V gene: TRBV5-1
clone size: .
CDR3 length: 15
D gene: .
J gene: TRBJ1-6
CDR3 protein: CASSLGTGNNSPLHF
CDR3 DNA: TGCGCCAGCAGCTTGGGGACGGGAAATAATTCACCCCTCCACTTT

V gene: TRBV14
clone size: .
CDR3 length: 13
D gene: TRBD2
J gene: TRBJ2-5
CDR3 protein: CASSQLAGVTQYF
CDR3 DNA: TGTGCCAGCAGCCAGCTAGCGGGGGTGACCCAGTACTTC

V gene: TRBV11-2
clone size: .
CDR3 length: 14
D gene: .
J gene: TRBJ1-6
CDR3 protein: CASSLDRTVSPLHF
CDR3 DNA: TGTGCCAGCAGCTTAGACCGGACTGTCTCACCCCTCCACTTT

V gene: TRBV28
clone size: .
CDR3 length: 19
D gene: .
J gene: TRBJ2-2
CDR3 protein: CASSQGARGFRTNTGELFF
CDR3 DNA: TGTGCCAGCAGCCAAGGAGCAAGGGGGTTTCGGACGAACACCGGGGAGCTGTTTTTT

V gene: TRBV7-3
clone size: .
CDR3 length: 14
D gene: TRBD2
J gene: TRBJ2-1
CDR3 protein: CASSVAGAFDEQFF
CDR3 DNA: TGTGCCAGCAGCGTAGCGGGAGCTTTCGATGAGCAGTTCTTC

V gene: TRBV9
clone size: .
CDR3 length: 11
D gene: .
J gene: TRBJ2-3
CDR3 protein: CASTGTDTQYF
CDR3 DNA: TGTGCCAGTACTGGCACAGATACGCAGTATTTT

V gene: TRBV7-9
clone size: once
CDR3 length: 14
D gene: .
J gene: TRBJ2-7
CDR3 protein: CASTGLGSSYEQYF
CDR3 DNA: TGTGCCAGCACAGGACTGGGCAGCTCCTACGAGCAGTACTTC

V gene: TRBV29-1
clone size: .
CDR3 length: 12
D gene: TRBD2
J gene: TRBJ2-1
CDR3 protein: CSVKPSGYEQFF
CDR3 DNA: TGCAGCGTGAAGCCTAGCGGGTATGAGCAGTTCTTC

V gene: TRBV28
clone size: few
CDR3 length: 12
D gene: .
J gene: TRBJ1-1
CDR3 protein: CASSGHPAEAFF
CDR3 DNA: TGTGCCAGCAGCGGACATCCAGCTGAAGCTTTCTTT

V gene: TRBV28
clone size: .
CDR3 length: 16
D gene: .
J gene: TRBJ1-4
CDR3 protein: CASSSYSTVGREKLFF
CDR3 DNA: TGTGCCAGCAGTTCATACTCTACAGTTGGGCGTGAAAAACTGTTTTTT

V gene: TRBV11-2
clone size: .
CDR3 length: 14
D gene: .
J gene: TRBJ1-2
CDR3 protein: CASSLDSPNYGYTF
CDR3 DNA: TGTGCCAGCAGCTTAGACAGTCCTAACTATGGCTACACCTTC

V gene: TRBV27
clone size: .
CDR3 length: 15
D gene: .
J gene: TRBJ2-1
CDR3 protein: CASAPGGSSYNEQFF
CDR3 DNA: TGTGCCAGCGCCCCCGGCGGAAGCTCCTACAATGAGCAGTTCTTC

V gene: TRBV3-1/TRBV3-2
clone size: few
CDR3 length: 13
D gene: .
J gene: TRBJ1-1
CDR3 protein: CASSLIMNTEAFF
CDR3 DNA: TGTGCCAGCAGCCTCATCATGAACACTGAAGCTTTCTTT

V gene: TRBV5-1
clone size: .
CDR3 length: 17
D gene: TRBD2
J gene: TRBJ2-3
CDR3 protein: CASSPDPILAESSTQYF
CDR3 DNA: TGCGCCAGCAGCCCGGACCCTATACTAGCGGAAAGTAGTACGCAGTATTTT

V gene: TRBV12-5
clone size: .
CDR3 length: 13
D gene: .
J gene: TRBJ1-6
CDR3 protein: CASVVQDNSPLHF
CDR3 DNA: TGTGCTAGTGTTGTCCAGGATAATTCACCCCTCCACTTT

V gene: TRBV5-1
clone size: .
CDR3 length: 13
D gene: TRBD1
J gene: TRBJ1-1
CDR3 protein: CASSFTGGTEAFF
CDR3 DNA: TGCGCCAGCAGCTTCACAGGGGGCACTGAAGCTTTCTTT

V gene: TRBV18
clone size: .
CDR3 length: 17
D gene: .
J gene: TRBJ1-2
CDR3 protein: CASSPGDGFREGDGYTF
CDR3 DNA: TGTGCCAGCTCACCCGGGGATGGTTTCAGGGAGGGGGATGGCTACACCTTC

V gene: TRBV7-8
clone size: .
CDR3 length: 15
D gene: .
J gene: TRBJ2-1
CDR3 protein: CASSRGSTTYNEQFF
CDR3 DNA: TGTGCCAGCAGCCGCGGGTCGACGACCTACAATGAGCAGTTCTTC

V gene: TRBV5-1
clone size: few
CDR3 length: 16
D gene: .
J gene: TRBJ2-7
CDR3 protein: CASSLVAGVSSYEQYF
CDR3 DNA: TGCGCCAGCAGCTTGGTGGCAGGGGTAAGCTCCTACGAGCAGTACTTC

V gene: TRBV19
clone size: .
CDR3 length: 15
D gene: TRBD2
J gene: TRBJ2-1
CDR3 protein: CASSKTSGTYNEQFF
CDR3 DNA: TGTGCCAGTAGTAAGACTAGCGGGACCTACAATGAGCAGTTCTTC

V gene: TRBV25-1
clone size: .
CDR3 length: 16
D gene: .
J gene: TRBJ2-2
CDR3 protein: CASSRRGRGNTGELFF
CDR3 DNA: TGTGCCAGCAGTCGAAGAGGTAGGGGAAACACCGGGGAGCTGTTTTTT

V gene: TRBV4-3
clone size: few
CDR3 length: 13
D gene: TRBD2
J gene: TRBJ2-1
CDR3 protein: CASSQSTSVTQFF
CDR3 DNA: TGCGCCAGCAGCCAGTCAACTAGCGTAACGCAGTTCTTC

V gene: TRBV10-3
clone size: .
CDR3 length: 14
D gene: TRBD1
J gene: TRBJ1-2
CDR3 protein: CAISEQGAGYGYTF
CDR3 DNA: TGTGCCATCAGTGAACAGGGGGCAGGCTATGGCTACACCTTC

V gene: TRBV7-2
clone size: .
CDR3 length: 16
D gene: TRBD2
J gene: TRBJ2-1
CDR3 protein: CASRLRTSGRENEQFF
CDR3 DNA: TGTGCCAGCAGGCTGCGGACTAGCGGGAGAGAGAATGAGCAGTTCTTC

V gene: TRBV20-1
clone size: .
CDR3 length: 11
D gene: .
J gene: TRBJ2-7
CDR3 protein: CSARDSYEQYF
CDR3 DNA: TGCAGTGCCCGCGACAGCTACGAGCAGTACTTC

V gene: TRBV28
clone size: .
CDR3 length: 18
D gene: TRBD1
J gene: TRBJ2-6
CDR3 protein: CASSPGQGLSSGANVLTF
CDR3 DNA: TGTGCCAGCAGTCCGGGACAGGGCCTAAGCTCTGGGGCCAACGTCCTGACTTTC

V gene: TRBV27
clone size: .
CDR3 length: 13
D gene: .
J gene: TRBJ2-7
CDR3 protein: CASSLEGPYEQYF
CDR3 DNA: TGTGCCAGCAGTTTGGAGGGGCCTTACGAGCAGTACTTC

V gene: TRBV7-9
clone size: once
CDR3 length: 18
D gene: .
J gene: TRBJ1-5
CDR3 protein: CASSDKGAGGTSNQPQHF
CDR3 DNA: TGTGCCAGCAGCGACAAAGGGGCGGGGGGTACTAGCAATCAGCCCCAGCATTTT

V gene: TRBV20-1
clone size: .
CDR3 length: 14
D gene: .
J gene: TRBJ2-3
CDR3 protein: CSASSRGGTDTQYF
CDR3 DNA: TGCAGTGCTAGTAGCAGGGGAGGCACAGATACGCAGTATTTT

V gene: TRBV21-1
clone size: .
CDR3 length: 13
D gene: .
J gene: TRBJ2-1
CDR3 protein: CASIRDSYNEQFF
CDR3 DNA: TGTGCCAGCATCCGGGACAGTTACAATGAGCAGTTCTTC

V gene: TRBV5-8
clone size: .
CDR3 length: 15
D gene: .
J gene: TRBJ1-5
CDR3 protein: CASSFSGQYNQPQHF
CDR3 DNA: TGTGCCAGCAGCTTCTCCGGACAGTACAATCAGCCCCAGCATTTT

V gene: TRBV5-1
clone size: few
CDR3 length: 15
D gene: TRBD1
J gene: TRBJ2-1
CDR3 protein: CASSLGTGGYNEQFF
CDR3 DNA: TGCGCCAGCAGCTTGGGCACAGGGGGGTACAATGAGCAGTTCTTC